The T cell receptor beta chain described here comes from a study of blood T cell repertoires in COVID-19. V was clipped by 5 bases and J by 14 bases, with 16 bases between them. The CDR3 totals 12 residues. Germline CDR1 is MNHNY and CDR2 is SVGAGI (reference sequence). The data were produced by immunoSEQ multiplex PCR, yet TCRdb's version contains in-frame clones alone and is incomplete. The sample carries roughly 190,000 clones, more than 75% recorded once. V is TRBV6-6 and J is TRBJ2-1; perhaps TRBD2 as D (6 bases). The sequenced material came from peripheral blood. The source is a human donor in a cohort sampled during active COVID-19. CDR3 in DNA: TGTGCCAGCAGTGCTCCGGGCGGGGAAAAGTTCTTC. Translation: CASSAPGGEKFF.